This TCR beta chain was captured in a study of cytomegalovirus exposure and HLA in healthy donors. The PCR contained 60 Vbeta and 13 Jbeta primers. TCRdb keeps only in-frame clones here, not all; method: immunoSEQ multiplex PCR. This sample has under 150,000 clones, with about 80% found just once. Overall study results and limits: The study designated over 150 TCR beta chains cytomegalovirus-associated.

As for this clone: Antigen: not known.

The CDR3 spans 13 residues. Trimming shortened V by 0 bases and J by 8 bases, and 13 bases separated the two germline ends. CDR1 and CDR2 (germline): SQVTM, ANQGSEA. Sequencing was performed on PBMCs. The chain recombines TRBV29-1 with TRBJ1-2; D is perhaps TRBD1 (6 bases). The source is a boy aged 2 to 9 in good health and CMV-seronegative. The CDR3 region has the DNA TGCAGCGTTGAAGAACTCGGGACAAAAGGCTACACCTTC. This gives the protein CSVEELGTKGYTF.